One sample yielded the 20 T cell receptor beta chains listed below, sequenced in a study of blood T cell repertoires in COVID-19. Profiled with immunoSEQ multiplex PCR; TCRdb holds only in-frame clones, not every one. The sample records some 300,000 clones, 85% to 90% being singletons. The sample was peripheral blood. These receptors came from a woman in her forties or fifties with COVID-19, enrolled during active disease.

Only one count was recorded for this clone. The chain has TRBV30 and TRBJ2-7; 8 positions agree with TRBD1. CDR1 is GTSNPN and CDR2 is SVGIG in the germline V gene (reference sequence). The CDR3 sequence is 13 residues long. V trimming: 5 bases; J trimming: 2 bases; junction bases outside the gene matches: 5. The CDR3 coding sequence is TGTGCCTGGGACAGGGGCGCTACCTACGAGCAGTACTTC. Amino acids: CAWDRGATYEQYF. The complete variable domain, with remaining parts taken from reference TRBV30 and TRBJ2-7, reads SQTIHQWPATLVQPVGSPLSLECTVEGTSNPNLYWYRQAAGRGLQLLFYSVGIGQISSEVPQNLSASRPQDRQFILSSKKLLLSDSGFYLCAWDRGATYEQYFGPGTRLTVT.

The chain carries TRBV29-1 and TRBJ2-7, with 8 bases identical to TRBD1. There are 14 residues in the CDR3. Trimming removed 1 base from V and 6 bases from J; junction bases left unmatched: 8. Germline V lookup: CDR1 SQVTM, CDR2 ANQGSEA. CDR3 bases: TGCAGCGTTGAAGGGACAGGGAGATCTGGCGAGCAGTACTTC. It yields the protein CSVEGTGRSGEQYF.

The gene calls are TRBV4-2 and TRBJ2-3, with 8 bases fitting TRBD2. The J segment lost 3 bases and the V segment lost 4 bases, leaving 24 bases of the junction unmatched. Per germline, CDR1 LGHNA and CDR2 YNFKEQ. There are 21 residues in the CDR3. CDR3 sequence reads: CASSPHSFGGREGPRTDTQYF. The CDR3 DNA sequence: TGTGCCAGCAGCCCCCACTCCTTCGGAGGACGGGAGGGCCCTCGGACAGATACGCAGTATTTT.

The chain carries TRBV5-4 and TRBJ2-1, with 9 bases that match TRBD2. Germline loops: CDR1 SGHNT, CDR2 YYREEE (reference sequence). There are 15 residues in the CDR3. The V and J ends lost 0 bases and 6 bases, in that order; junction bases with no gene match: 4. The CDR3 sequence: CASSLGLAGPNEQFF. The CDR3 DNA reads as TGTGCCAGCAGCTTGGGGCTAGCGGGACCCAATGAGCAGTTCTTC.

CDR3 protein: CASGGRTQYEQYF. CDR3 bases: TGTGCCAGCGGCGGGAGGACTCAATACGAGCAGTACTTC. The rearrangement links TRBV12-3 or TRBV12-4 to TRBJ2-7; TRBD2 agrees at 8 bases. The V gene end was trimmed by 8 bases and the J gene end by 4 bases; junction bases not matched to a gene: 7. The CDR3 length is 13 residues.

This chain joins TRBV5-1 and TRBJ2-7, with 7 bases matching TRBD2. CDR1 is SGHRS, CDR2 YFSETQ, per germline. CDR3 length: 16 residues. The ends lost 6 bases at V and 5 bases at J; junction bases unmatched: 17. The CDR3 here is CASTPTSGLAANEQYF. CDR3 nucleotide sequence: TGCGCCAGCACCCCCACCTCCGGGCTAGCGGCCAACGAGCAGTACTTC.

This clone appeared a single time. This chain's CDR3 is CASSRQRDTDTQYF. The CDR3 nucleotides are TGTGCCAGCAGTCGACAGAGAGACACAGATACGCAGTATTTT. This chain connects TRBV7-9 to TRBJ2-3; TRBD1 is a possible D gene (5 bases). Between the trimmed V and J ends, which lost 6 bases and 2 bases, there was a span of 12 bases. CDR1 and CDR2 from the germline V gene are SEHNR and FQNEAQ (reference sequence). This CDR3 spans 14 amino acids. Filled out from reference TRBV7-9 and TRBJ2-3, the complete variable domain reads DTGVSQNPRHKITKRGQNVTFRCDPISEHNRLYWYRQTLGQGPEFLTYFQNEAQLEKSRLLSDRFSAERPKGSFSTLEIQRTEQGDSAMYLCASSRQRDTDTQYFGPGTRLTVL.

This clone has just one count. The genes are TRBV7-2 and TRBJ1-4, with D uncertain. The CDR3 has 15 amino acids. V lost 0 bases and J lost 0, with 5 bases in between. Germline-derived CDR1 and CDR2 are SGHTA and FQGNSA. Here the CDR3 DNA reads TGTGCCAGCAGCTTAGCCTACGCAACTAATGAAAAACTGTTTTTT. Translating gives CASSLAYATNEKLFF.

The CDR3 is CASSPPFRGRGKTQYF. In DNA form, the CDR3 reads TGTGCCAGCTCACCACCTTTCAGGGGTAGGGGAAAGACCCAGTACTTC. The V gene is TRBV18, the J gene TRBJ2-5; D perhaps matches TRBD1 (6 bases). The CDR3 has 16 amino acids. Germline V gives CDR1 KGHSH, CDR2 LQKENI. Trimming pared 0 bases from V and 6 bases from J, leaving 17 bases between.

This sequence joins TRBV27 and TRBJ2-2; 12 bases align to TRBD2. Trimming cost V 4 bases and J 2 bases; bases outside gene matches: 2. CDR3 length: 16 amino acids. The V gene's germline CDR1 is MNHEY and CDR2 SMNVEV (reference sequence). CDR3 nucleotide sequence: TGTGCCAGCAGTTCTAGCGGGAGGGCCAACACCGGGGAGCTGTTTTTT. It translates to CASSSSGRANTGELFF.

This clone was seen a single time. The gene calls are TRBV2 and TRBJ2-3; TRBD2 is a possible D gene (6 bases). V was cut by 10 bases and J by 3 bases, with 14 bases left in between. Germline V gene lookup returns CDR1 SNHLY and CDR2 FYNNEI. The CDR3 totals 13 residues. CDR3 amino acids: CATVPEGTDTQYF. DNA for the CDR3: TGTGCCACTGTTCCGGAGGGGACAGATACGCAGTATTTT.

The chain is built from TRBV11-3 and TRBJ2-2, with D possibly being TRBD2 (5 bases). The V and J ends lost 7 bases and 4 bases respectively, with 16 bases between them. Per the germline V gene, CDR1 is SGHNT and CDR2 is YENEEA. The CDR3 length is 15 residues. Here the CDR3 reads CASNSAREGTGELFF. DNA of the CDR3: TGTGCCAGCAACTCAGCGAGAGAGGGCACCGGGGAGCTGTTTTTT.

The chain has TRBV5-6 and TRBJ1-2, with D unclear. CDR1 and CDR2 (germline): SGHDT, YYEEEE. Trimming left V 5 bases short and J 4 bases short, with 15 bases between. The CDR3 extends over 14 amino acids. The CDR3 DNA follows: TGTGCCAGCAGGCAGAGGGCCGGCGGCTATGGCTACACCTTC. Protein sequence: CASRQRAGGYGYTF. Full variable domain (rest looked up from reference TRBV5-6 and TRBJ1-2): DAGVTQSPTHLIKTRGQQVTLRCSPKSGHDTVSWYQQALGQGPQFIFQYYEEEERQRGNFPDRFSGHQFPNYSSELNVNALLLGDSALYLCASRQRAGGYGYTFGSGTRLTVV.

This chain joins TRBV6-5 and TRBJ2-7; TRBD1 is a possible D gene (6 bases). V was shortened by 0 bases and J by 10 bases, with 7 bases between the two germline ends. The CDR3 is 11 residues long. Germline V CDR1 and CDR2: MNHEY, SVGAGI. CDR3 in amino acids: CASSYSGTQYF. The CDR3 DNA follows: TGTGCCAGCAGTTACTCGGGGACACAGTACTTC.

The chain couples TRBV6-5 to TRBJ1-4, with a tentative D call TRBD1 (5 bases). The CDR3 spans 14 residues. Germline V CDR1 and CDR2: MNHEY, SVGAGI. Trimming cost V 6 bases and J 3 bases, with 11 bases left between them. The CDR3 region has the DNA TGTGCCAGCAGCGTCGACAGCCCTAATGAAAAACTGTTTTTT. Its translation is CASSVDSPNEKLFF.

V and J are TRBV20-1 and TRBJ2-1; the D gene is possibly TRBD2 (6 bases). Germline V gene lookup returns CDR1 DFQATT and CDR2 SNEGSKA (reference sequence). The CDR3 totals 14 residues. Deletions cut 3 bases from V and 4 bases from J, with 13 bases between. CDR3 sequence: CSASGGTQYNEQFF. In DNA form, the CDR3 reads TGCAGTGCTAGTGGGGGGACTCAATACAATGAGCAGTTCTTC.

This chain links TRBV13 with TRBJ2-3, with no clear D. V lost 8 bases, J lost 1 base, and 19 bases lay in between. This CDR3 is 16 amino acids long. Germline V gene data show CDR1 as PRHDT and CDR2 as FYEKMQ (reference sequence). Written as DNA, the CDR3 is TGTGCCAGCTCGTCGACGGAGTCGTTGCGCACAGATACGCAGTATTTT. Translated: CASSSTESLRTDTQYF. Full variable domain (remainder filled in from reference TRBV13 and TRBJ2-3): AAGVIQSPRHLIKEKRETATLKCYPIPRHDTVYWYQQGPGQDPQFLISFYEKMQSDKGSIPDRFSAQQFSDYHSELNMSSLELGDSALYFCASSSTESLRTDTQYFGPGTRLTVL.

This chain joins TRBV19 and TRBJ2-1; TRBD2 matches at 10 bases. Germline V gene lookup returns CDR1 LNHDA and CDR2 SQIVND (reference sequence). This CDR3 is 14 amino acids long. V lost 6 bases, J lost 6 bases, and 5 bases stayed unmatched. CDR3: CASSRGTSANEQFF. For the CDR3, the DNA is TGTGCCAGTAGCCGGGGGACTAGCGCCAATGAGCAGTTCTTC.

The chain couples TRBV15 to TRBJ1-2; TRBD1 aligns across 7 bases. Germline CDR1 reads LNHNV; CDR2 reads YYDKDF (reference sequence). V was pared by 6 bases and J by 7 bases, with 5 bases of the junction left unmatched. The CDR3 covers 12 residues. DNA of the CDR3: TGTGCCACCAGTCCAGGGGGTTTTGGCTACACCTTC. Translated, it gives CATSPGGFGYTF.

The J gene is TRBJ2-5, the V gene TRBV25-1, with 8 bases aligning to TRBD1. From germline, CDR1 is MGHDK and CDR2 SYGVNS. The J segment lost 4 bases and the V segment lost 6 bases, leaving 4 bases of the junction unmatched. This CDR3 comprises 13 residues. In nucleotides, the CDR3 is TGTGCCAGCAGGCATACAGGGGGAGAGACCCAGTACTTC. The encoded protein is CASRHTGGETQYF.